A single sample gave rise to the 25 T cell receptor beta chains below, sequenced in a study of cytomegalovirus exposure and HLA in healthy donors. The PCR made use of 60 Vbeta and 13 Jbeta primers. Using immunoSEQ multiplex PCR, the repertoire was profiled, and TCRdb retains in-frame clones only, with some absent. The repertoire has 200,000 or so clones, roughly 80% of them found once; the top ten carry about 0.25%. What was sequenced was PBMCs. These receptors were obtained from a boy aged 5-17 years in good health and CMV-seronegative.

This clone has a handful of counts. This chain joins TRBV5-1 and TRBJ2-7; 9 bases fit TRBD1. CDR3 length: 15 residues. From germline, CDR1 is SGHRS and CDR2 YFSETQ. V lost 4 bases, J lost 6 bases, and 11 bases stayed unmatched. CDR3 residues: CASSPAGGTGREQYF. The CDR3 DNA is TGCGCCAGCAGCCCCGCCGGGGGGACAGGGCGCGAGCAGTACTTC.

A remark on this clone: Other DNA sequences from this sample encode an identical CDR3 as well. The chain is built from TRBV4-2 and TRBJ2-1; 10 bases line up with TRBD2. Looked up from germline, CDR1 is LGHNA and CDR2 is YNFKEQ. V dropped 0 bases and J dropped 10; count of bases not matched to a gene: 9. CDR3 length: 16 residues. For the CDR3, the DNA is TGTGCCAGCAGCCAAGACGTGAGACTAGCGGGCGACGAGCAGTTCTTC. Protein sequence: CASSQDVRLAGDEQFF.

This chain links TRBV30 with TRBJ1-1; D might be TRBD1 (6 bases). The CDR3 sequence is 13 residues long. Germline assignment: CDR1 GTSNPN and CDR2 SVGIG (reference sequence). Trimming left V 4 bases short and J 1 base short, with 10 bases between. Here the CDR3 reads CAWIGGRNTEAFF. DNA for the CDR3: TGTGCCTGGATAGGGGGTAGGAACACTGAAGCTTTCTTT.

This clone was detected only once. The chain has TRBV5-6 and TRBJ2-7; 7 bases are a match to TRBD1. The CDR3 contains 14 residues. V shed 4 bases and J 1 base; nucleotides not matched to a gene: 5. Germline loops: CDR1 SGHDT, CDR2 YYEEEE. Here the CDR3 DNA reads TGTGCCAGCAGCATGGGACAGCGTTCCTACGAGCAGTACTTC. Its translation: CASSMGQRSYEQYF.

V is TRBV4-1 and J is TRBJ1-1, with TRBD1 matching 10 bases. CDR1 and CDR2 (germline): MGHRA, YSYEKL. The CDR3 has 15 amino acids. Germline trimming cut 4 bases from V and 10 bases from J; bases unmatched to any gene: 12. The CDR3 region has the DNA TGCGCCAGCAGCCCTGGAAGACAGGGGGCGTCGGCAGCTTTCTTT. Its translation is CASSPGRQGASAAFF.

The chain employs TRBV11-2 and TRBJ2-1, with 12 bases lining up with TRBD2. The CDR3 has 15 amino acids. The trim removed 6 bases at V and 7 bases at J, leaving 7 bases unmatched. Germline assignment: CDR1 SGHAT and CDR2 FQNNGV. The CDR3, as DNA: TGTGCCAGCAGTCTCCTAGCGGGGGGGACTAATGAGCAGTTCTTC. It is translated as CASSLLAGGTNEQFF.

The chain links TRBV15 to TRBJ1-1; TRBD1 is a possible D gene (5 bases). CDR1 and CDR2 from the germline V gene are LNHNV and YYDKDF (reference sequence). There are 15 residues in the CDR3. V was clipped by 0 bases and J by 0 bases, with 8 bases between them. The CDR3 protein is CATSRDWGVNTEAFF. The DNA of the CDR3 is TGTGCCACCAGCAGAGATTGGGGCGTGAACACTGAAGCTTTCTTT.

The V call is TRBV7-3, the J call TRBJ2-1, with D maybe TRBD2 (7 bases). This CDR3 comprises 16 residues. CDR1 is SGHTA and CDR2 is FQGTGA in the germline V gene. Between the trimmed V and J ends, which lost 2 bases and 4 bases, there was a span of 15 bases. CDR3: CASSLAAGAVYNEQFF. Written as DNA, the CDR3 is TGTGCCAGCAGCTTAGCCGCGGGGGCTGTTTACAATGAGCAGTTCTTC.

The chain combines TRBV5-6 with TRBJ2-5; 7 bases are a match to TRBD2. The junction had 11 bases not matched to a gene; V was cut back by 1 base and J by 5 bases. Germline V gene data show CDR1 as SGHDT and CDR2 as YYEEEE. The CDR3 runs 16 residues. CDR3 in amino acids: CASSLPSGTSGETQYF. The CDR3 nucleotides read TGTGCCAGCAGCTTGCCTAGCGGAACCTCAGGGGAGACCCAGTACTTC.

The CDR3 is CASRPGLAPTDTQYF. The CDR3 DNA sequence: TGTGCCAGCCGACCCGGACTAGCTCCTACAGATACGCAGTATTTT. This chain uses TRBV6-6 with TRBJ2-3, with 8 bases fitting TRBD2. Unmatched junction bases numbered 10, after V lost 8 bases and J lost 3 bases. The CDR3 is 15 amino acids. Germline CDR1 and CDR2: MNHNY and SVGAGI (reference sequence).

The chain employs TRBV5-1 and TRBJ2-7; D remains unclear. Germline lookup yields CDR1 SGHRS and CDR2 YFSETQ. The V end was cut by 0 bases, the J end by 4 bases, with 14 bases between. This CDR3 spans 15 amino acids. CDR3 DNA sequence: TGCGCCAGCAGCTTGGCTTGGGCCCCGTTGTACGAGCAGTACTTC. It specifies CASSLAWAPLYEQYF.

V usage is TRBV10-3 and J usage is TRBJ2-3, with 9 positions matching TRBD2. The CDR3 runs 18 residues. Germline CDR1 is ENHRY and CDR2 is SYGVKD. Trimming cost V 2 bases and J 6 bases; bases outside gene matches: 15. CDR3: CAISESVVRGGIGDTQYF. The CDR3, as DNA: TGTGCCATCAGTGAGAGTGTAGTGCGGGGGGGCATTGGGGATACGCAGTATTTT.

The chain employs TRBV19 and TRBJ1-1; unclear D gene. The CDR3 totals 14 residues. V lost 6 bases, J lost 0 bases, and 11 bases lay in between. Germline values: CDR1 LNHDA, CDR2 SQIVND (reference sequence). CDR3 residues: CASSLASVNTEAFF. In DNA form, the CDR3 reads TGTGCCAGTAGCCTCGCGTCCGTGAACACTGAAGCTTTCTTT. The full variable domain, completed using reference TRBV19 and TRBJ1-1, is DGGITQSPKYLFRKEGQNVTLSCEQNLNHDAMYWYRQDPGQGLRLIYYSQIVNDFQKGDIAEGYSVSREKKESFPLTVTSAQKNPTAFYLCASSLASVNTEAFFGQGTRLTVV.

This chain links TRBV7-8 with TRBJ1-5; D call uncertain. Germline lookup yields CDR1 SGHVS and CDR2 FQNEAQ. Trimming removed 1 base from V and 5 bases from J, with 9 bases in between. The CDR3 is 14 amino acids. The CDR3 region has the DNA TGTGCCAGCAGCTTAGTAGCCGATTATCAGCCCCAGCATTTT. It translates to CASSLVADYQPQHF.

V usage is TRBV11-1 and J usage is TRBJ1-1, with a tentative D call TRBD1 (5 bases). Germline loops: CDR1 SGHAT, CDR2 FQDESV (reference sequence). The CDR3 extends over 16 amino acids. V was clipped by 3 bases and J by 5 bases, with 19 bases between them. Here the CDR3 reads CASSLLSRQIGTEAFF. The CDR3 region has the DNA TGTGCCAGCAGCTTGCTCTCTAGACAGATTGGGACTGAAGCTTTCTTT.

This clone was detected once. This rearrangement joins TRBV7-8 to TRBJ2-7; D might be TRBD1 (6 bases). CDR1 and CDR2 from the germline V gene are SGHVS and FQNEAQ. The CDR3 sequence is 13 residues long. The V end was cut by 5 bases, the J end by 3 bases, with 11 bases between. CDR3 amino acids: CASSLLGGYEQYF. DNA of the CDR3: TGTGCCAGCAGCCTTCTAGGGGGCTACGAGCAGTACTTC.

The rearrangement links TRBV4-3 to TRBJ2-1; tentative D call: TRBD1 (5 bases). The V gene's germline CDR1 is LGHNA and CDR2 YSLEER. Trimming took off 3 bases at V and 6 bases at J, with 18 bases between the two ends. The length of the CDR3 is 16 residues. The CDR3 here is CASSQAAWGQTNEQFF. CDR3 coding DNA: TGCGCCAGCAGCCAGGCCGCTTGGGGCCAAACCAATGAGCAGTTCTTC.

V and J are TRBV28 and TRBJ2-7; perhaps TRBD1 as D (6 bases). CDR1 and CDR2 (germline): MDHEN, SYDVKM. The CDR3 has 17 residues. The CDR3 loop reads CANYCPIRTVSSYEQYF. Written as DNA, the CDR3 is TGTGCAAACTACTGCCCCATCCGGACAGTGAGCTCCTACGAGCAGTACTTC.

The chain has TRBV19 and TRBJ1-3; 10 bases match TRBD1. Germline V gene lookup returns CDR1 LNHDA and CDR2 SQIVND (reference sequence). V trimming: 1 base; J trimming: 4 bases; junction bases outside the gene matches: 4. The CDR3 sequence is 16 residues long. The CDR3 is CASSIGQGAKGNTIYF. The CDR3 DNA is TGTGCCAGTAGTATAGGACAGGGGGCGAAAGGAAACACCATATATTTT.

The chain uses TRBV4-1 and TRBJ1-6, with a possible D match to TRBD1 (6 bases). From germline, CDR1 is MGHRA and CDR2 YSYEKL. V lost 0 bases to trimming and J lost 14 bases, with 14 bases between them. The CDR3 spans 14 residues. Here the CDR3 DNA reads TGCGCCAGCAGCCAAGAACAGGGCCTCGGGTCCCTCCACTTT. Its translation is CASSQEQGLGSLHF.

The gene calls are TRBV7-2 and TRBJ2-5; D perhaps matches TRBD2 (5 bases). Per germline, CDR1 SGHTA and CDR2 FQGNSA. The V gene lost 5 bases and the J gene lost 3 bases, with 13 bases spanning the gap. The CDR3 contains 14 residues. The CDR3 coding sequence is TGTGCCAGCAGCCCCGGGGTGCGGGAAGAGACCCAGTACTTC. Its translation is CASSPGVREETQYF.

The chain combines TRBV11-2 with TRBJ1-5; no reliable D call. CDR3 size: 15 residues. The germline gives CDR1 SGHAT, CDR2 FQNNGV. Trimming stripped 5 bases from V and 3 bases from J, with 14 bases between. The DNA of the CDR3 is TGTGCCAGCAGCCCCAGTAAGGAGACCAATCAGCCCCAGCATTTT. Its protein is CASSPSKETNQPQHF.

The rearrangement uses TRBV2 and TRBJ1-4, with TRBD1 matching over 9 bases. Looked up from germline, CDR1 is SNHLY and CDR2 is FYNNEI. The CDR3 sequence is 16 residues long. The J segment lost 1 base and the V segment lost 10 bases, leaving 10 bases of the junction unmatched. CDR3 in amino acids: CANTLTGGGTNEKLFF. The CDR3 bases are TGTGCCAACACTTTGACAGGGGGAGGAACTAATGAAAAACTGTTTTTT. The full variable domain, its missing parts supplied by reference TRBV2 and TRBJ1-4, is EPEVTQTPSHQVTQMGQEVILRCVPISNHLYFYWYRQILGQKVEFLVSFYNNEISEKSEIFDDQFSVERPDGSNFTLKIRSTKLEDSAMYFCANTLTGGGTNEKLFFGSGTQLSVL.

The V and J genes are TRBV6-5 and TRBJ2-7; TRBD2 aligns across 8 bases. The trim removed 7 bases at V and 3 bases at J, leaving 8 bases unmatched. There are 14 residues in the CDR3. In germline, CDR1 is MNHEY, CDR2 SVGAGI. The chain's CDR3 is CASTSAGGIYEQYF. CDR3 DNA sequence: TGTGCCAGCACGTCGGCGGGAGGCATCTACGAGCAGTACTTC.

V usage is TRBV19 and J usage is TRBJ1-1; the D is unclear. From germline, CDR1 is LNHDA and CDR2 SQIVND (reference sequence). The V end lost 3 bases, the J end lost 5 bases, and 10 bases lay between the germline ends. This CDR3 has 13 amino acids. The DNA for the CDR3 is TGTGCCAGTAGTATGGAGACGAGAACTGAAGCTTTCTTT. Its protein product is CASSMETRTEAFF.